This is a list of T cell receptor beta chains from one sample in a study of blood T cell repertoires in COVID-19. Produced via immunoSEQ multiplex PCR; TCRdb's table is partial and in-frame only. The repertoire holds 55,000 to 70,000 clones, with about 91% as singletons. Sequencing was done on a sample of peripheral blood. These receptors were taken from a man in his sixties with acute or convalescent COVID-19. The conserved cysteine and the conserved F or W are not part of the CDR3 here.

V gene,J gene,CDR3 protein
TRBV7-6,TRBJ2-1,ASSLGRGLDEQF
TRBV4-3,TRBJ2-2,ASSQGQGANTGELF
TRBV10-2,TRBJ1-2,ASSEREGQGAVYGYT
TRBV24-1,TRBJ2-5,ATSDPGQRQETQY
TRBV6-2/TRBV6-3,TRBJ2-3,ASSPRVAPSGDTQY
TRBV11-3,TRBJ1-3,ASSHIRDIVSGNTIY
TRBV9,TRBJ2-1,ASSPRERLRRGYNEQF
TRBV5-1,TRBJ2-2,ASSLMTGKGTGELF
TRBV5-1,TRBJ2-1,ASSIGQGVSYNEQF
TRBV11-1,TRBJ2-1,ASSLAPGLAGYPYNEQF
TRBV30,TRBJ1-1,AWSATGNTEAF
TRBV6-5,TRBJ2-2,ASSTGAGELF
TRBV4-1,TRBJ1-6,ASSQGPFPSSPLH
TRBV27,TRBJ2-2,ASTIGGTWNTGELF
TRBV27,TRBJ2-2,ASRETAGDMGTGELF
TRBV15,TRBJ2-1,ATSRDPGEFWF
TRBV10-3,TRBJ1-1,ASTPQGALSTEAF
TRBV6-2/TRBV6-3,TRBJ2-7,ASSYGGRFEGESPYEQY
TRBV6-5,TRBJ1-1,ASSYSVRGEAF
TRBV7-9,TRBJ2-7,ASSTLDREV
TRBV5-3,TRBJ2-5,ARSLHNQETQY
TRBV28,TRBJ2-1,ASSGKGLADYNEQF
TRBV5-1,TRBJ2-1,ASLRGESSYNEQF
TRBV24-1,TRBJ2-5,ATRTPGQGVETQY
TRBV6-4,TRBJ1-6,ASRDRDSGSPLH
TRBV5-1,TRBJ2-6,ASSLTGFKAGANVLT
TRBV28,TRBJ2-7,ASSSPGGGIYEQY
TRBV20-1,TRBJ2-1,SASQLVREQF
TRBV6-1,TRBJ1-1,ASSGPDRGMNTEAF